This T cell receptor (beta chain) was profiled in a study of cytomegalovirus exposure and HLA in healthy donors. Findings of the study overall: Per a later analysis, HLA-associated TCR beta chains showed more clonal expansion than other, equally common TCR beta chains. In vitro testing confirmed three CMV-associated chains as specific for CMV antigens.

To note about this clone: Its antigen is still unknown.

This PCR relied on a set of 60 Vbeta primers and 13 Jbeta primers. Clones were sequenced by immunoSEQ multiplex PCR, and TCRdb holds only the in-frame ones, with some missing. The record lists 150,000 to 200,000 clones, of which the ten most abundant hold 2% to 2.5%. CDR1 is LNHDA, CDR2 SQIVND, per germline (reference sequence). CDR3 length: 14 residues. V was pared by 5 bases and J by 2 bases, with 5 bases of the junction left unmatched. The receptor was derived from a young man in good health and CMV-seronegative. V is TRBV19 and J is TRBJ2-7; TRBD2 aligns across 8 bases. The sample taken for sequencing was PBMCs. CDR3 region: CASSQRGGTYEQYF. In nucleotides, the CDR3 is TGTGCCAGTAGTCAACGGGGGGGGACCTACGAGCAGTACTTC.